This passage covers 30 T cell receptor beta chains from one sample sequenced in a study of graft-versus-host responses after intestinal transplantation. TCRdb's table, derived via immunoSEQ multiplex PCR, lists solely in-frame clones and lacks some. The sample has over 80,000 clones, 91% seen once. These TCRs' antigens remain unknown. The sequences come from unstimulated CD4+ T cells sorted from spleen or lymph node cells, collected before transplant. The receptors were sampled from a human donor who was the organ donor for an intestinal transplant.

This clone was seen just once. The chain recombines TRBV7-3 with TRBJ1-1; TRBD1 matches at 7 bases. J was trimmed by 1 base and V by 2 bases; bases with no gene match: 16. This CDR3 has 19 residues. Germline CDR1 is SGHTA and CDR2 is FQGTGA. The CDR3 nucleotides are TGTGCCAGCAGCTTATTTGGCAGGCTAACGGGACAGAGGAACACTGAAGCTTTCTTT. It specifies CASSLFGRLTGQRNTEAFF.

The chain recombines TRBV4-3 with TRBJ2-7; the match to TRBD2 covers 7 bases. The germline V gene has CDR1 LGHNA and CDR2 YSLEER. This CDR3 is 15 amino acids long. The ends lost 0 bases at V and 0 bases at J; junction bases unmatched: 2. CDR3 loop: CASSQDTGGSYEQYF. The CDR3 region has the DNA TGCGCCAGCAGCCAAGACACGGGGGGCTCCTACGAGCAGTACTTC.

The V gene is TRBV15, the J gene TRBJ2-7, with D unclear. The CDR3 has 13 amino acids. The V gene lost 0 bases and the J gene lost 4 bases, with 7 bases spanning the gap. CDR1 is LNHNV and CDR2 is YYDKDF in the germline V gene (reference sequence). CDR3 nucleotide sequence: TGTGCCACCAGCAGAGATGCGGAGTACGAGCAGTACTTC. Translated: CATSRDAEYEQYF.

The rearrangement joins TRBV28 to TRBJ1-3; TRBD1 matches 8 bases. The germline CDR1 and CDR2 sequences are MDHEN and SYDVKM. CDR3 length equals 12 residues. CDR3 residues: CATGVTGNTIYF. CDR3 coding DNA: TGTGCGACAGGGGTTACGGGAAACACCATATATTTT.

The chain recombines TRBV4-3 with TRBJ2-7; D gene unclear. Looked up from germline, CDR1 is LGHNA and CDR2 is YSLEER. The CDR3 is 14 amino acids. V was pared by 2 bases and J by 3 bases, with 11 bases between. As DNA, the CDR3 is TGCGCCAGCAGCCAACACCGACTGAGCTACGAGCAGTACTTC. Translation: CASSQHRLSYEQYF.

The V call is TRBV19, the J call TRBJ1-1; 8 bases match TRBD1. The V and J ends lost 6 bases and 1 base, in that order; junction bases with no gene match: 10. This CDR3 contains 16 residues. The germline V gene has CDR1 LNHDA and CDR2 SQIVND (reference sequence). The CDR3 sequence: CASRILQGAGNTEAFF. The DNA of the CDR3 is TGTGCCAGTAGGATCCTCCAGGGGGCGGGGAACACTGAAGCTTTCTTT.

This clone was counted a single time. The V gene is TRBV4-3, the J gene TRBJ2-3; 11 nucleotides agree with TRBD2. V trimming: 4 bases; J trimming: 4 bases; junction bases outside the gene matches: 13. Germline CDR1 and CDR2: LGHNA and YSLEER. The CDR3 is 18 residues long. The DNA of the CDR3 is TGCGCCAGCAGCCTCCTCCTCCCGACTAGCGGGGAGGCAGATACGCAGTATTTT. This encodes CASSLLLPTSGEADTQYF.

This rearrangement joins TRBV27 to TRBJ1-1; 7 nucleotides line up with TRBD1. The ends lost 3 bases at V and 0 bases at J; junction bases unmatched: 4. Germline V CDR1 and CDR2: MNHEY, SMNVEV (reference sequence). The CDR3 runs to 15 residues. The CDR3 reads CASSLDRKMNTEAFF. For the CDR3, the DNA is TGTGCCAGCAGTTTGGACAGGAAGATGAACACTGAAGCTTTCTTT.

The chain combines TRBV19 with TRBJ2-7; D is perhaps TRBD2 (7 bases). The CDR3 is made up of 14 amino acids. V was trimmed by 11 bases and J by 0 bases, leaving 17 bases between them. Per germline, CDR1 LNHDA and CDR2 SQIVND (reference sequence). The CDR3 protein is CAETGGPSSYEQYF. The CDR3 nucleotides read TGTGCCGAAACGGGGGGCCCTAGCTCCTACGAGCAGTACTTC. The full variable domain, rest sourced from reference TRBV19 and TRBJ2-7, is DGGITQSPKYLFRKEGQNVTLSCEQNLNHDAMYWYRQDPGQGLRLIYYSQIVNDFQKGDIAEGYSVSREKKESFPLTVTSAQKNPTAFYLCAETGGPSSYEQYFGPGTRLTVT.

The chain carries TRBV5-5 and TRBJ1-6, with D possibly being TRBD1 (6 bases). Germline CDR1 is SGHKS and CDR2 is YYEKEE (reference sequence). V lost 4 bases, J lost 4 bases, and 9 bases lay in between. The CDR3 has 14 residues. The CDR3 sequence: CASSAGTYNSPLHF. The CDR3 DNA reads TGTGCCAGCAGCGCCGGGACATATAATTCACCCCTCCACTTT.

The chain recombines TRBV7-6 with TRBJ2-5; 11 bases are shared with TRBD2. This CDR3 is 16 amino acids long. The V segment lost 6 bases and the J segment 4 bases; nucleotides outside the gene matches: 10. The V gene's germline CDR1 is SGHVS and CDR2 FNYEAQ. The CDR3 is CASSPIAGGPGETQYF. The CDR3 bases are TGTGCCAGCAGTCCGATAGCGGGGGGGCCAGGAGAGACCCAGTACTTC.

The V call is TRBV5-1, the J call TRBJ2-1, with D uncertain. The CDR3 extends over 13 amino acids. The germline CDR1 and CDR2 sequences are SGHRS and YFSETQ. Deletions cut 0 bases from V and 4 bases from J, with 5 bases between. The CDR3 here is CASSLAQYNEQFF. In nucleotides, the CDR3 is TGCGCCAGCAGCTTGGCGCAGTACAATGAGCAGTTCTTC.

The gene calls are TRBV9 and TRBJ1-1; D possibly corresponds to TRBD1 (6 bases). CDR1 SGDLS and CDR2 YYNGEE come from the germline V gene. The CDR3 loop spans 16 amino acids. Trimming left V 0 bases short and J 0 bases short, with 12 bases between. The CDR3 reads CASSVVTGPMNTEAFF. The CDR3 DNA reads as TGTGCCAGCAGCGTAGTGACAGGCCCGATGAACACTGAAGCTTTCTTT. Combining the CDR3 with reference TRBV9 and TRBJ1-1 gives the whole variable domain DSGVTQTPKHLITATGQRVTLRCSPRSGDLSVYWYQQSLDQGLQFLIQYYNGEERAKGNILERFSAQQFPDLHSELNLSSLELGDSALYFCASSVVTGPMNTEAFFGQGTRLTVV.

V and J are TRBV5-1 and TRBJ1-1, with D possibly matching TRBD1 (6 bases). CDR3 length equals 17 residues. V lost 3 bases and J lost 2, with 20 bases in between. Germline CDR1 SGHRS, CDR2 YFSETQ. The CDR3 protein is CASSSGGTAGANTEAFF. CDR3 coding DNA: TGCGCCAGCAGCTCCGGTGGCACAGCGGGGGCAAACACTGAAGCTTTCTTT.

This clone has only one observation. The rearrangement uses TRBV5-1 and TRBJ1-2, with D perhaps matching TRBD1 (6 bases). V gave up 3 bases and J gave up 8 bases, with 23 bases separating them. Germline CDR1 reads SGHRS; CDR2 reads YFSETQ. The CDR3 loop spans 16 amino acids. CDR3 coding DNA: TGCGCCAGCAGCTCAAAAGTTATACAGGGCTCTGGAGGCTACACCTTC. It specifies CASSSKVIQGSGGYTF.

The V call is TRBV18, the J call TRBJ1-5, with 10 positions matching TRBD1. V lost 3 bases, J lost 6 bases, and 8 bases stayed unmatched. There are 16 residues in the CDR3. The germline V gene encodes CDR1 KGHSH and CDR2 LQKENI. Written as DNA, the CDR3 is TGTGCCAGCTCACCGACTCACGGACAGGGGGGTCAGCCCCAGCATTTT. It codes for CASSPTHGQGGQPQHF.

The rearrangement links TRBV9 to TRBJ2-7; D possibly corresponds to TRBD2 (7 bases). V lost 2 bases and J lost 4, with 13 bases in between. The length of the CDR3 is 14 residues. Looked up from germline, CDR1 is SGDLS and CDR2 is YYNGEE. The CDR3 here is CASSVAGAEYEQYF. CDR3 sequence (DNA): TGTGCCAGCAGCGTGGCGGGGGCGGAATACGAGCAGTACTTC.

V gene TRBV6-1 combines with J gene TRBJ1-5; TRBD1 aligns across 12 bases. Trimming removed 8 bases from V and 4 bases from J; junction bases left unmatched: 6. The V gene's germline CDR1 is MNHNS and CDR2 SASEGT. The CDR3 consists of 15 residues. CDR3 nucleotides: TGTGCCAGCGTTCCGGGACAGGGGGCAAATCAGCCCCAGCATTTT. Translated: CASVPGQGANQPQHF.

The rearrangement links TRBV5-1 to TRBJ1-3; TRBD1 is a possible D gene (5 bases). This CDR3 contains 16 residues. Trimming pared 0 bases from V and 0 bases from J, leaving 10 bases between. The germline CDR1 and CDR2 sequences are SGHRS and YFSETQ. CDR3 DNA: TGCGCCAGCAGCTTGGTTCCAGGGAACTCTGGAAACACCATATATTTT. Its translation is CASSLVPGNSGNTIYF.

This chain uses TRBV9 with TRBJ1-1, with a possible D match to TRBD1 (5 bases). V was clipped by 3 bases and J by 4 bases, with 13 bases between them. Germline loops: CDR1 SGDLS, CDR2 YYNGEE. The CDR3 runs to 14 residues. The CDR3 here is CASSGSTGRTEAFF. DNA for the CDR3: TGTGCCAGCAGCGGGAGTACAGGCCGCACTGAAGCTTTCTTT.

The V and J genes are TRBV27 and TRBJ2-3; TRBD2 aligns across 8 bases. CDR1 is MNHEY and CDR2 is SMNVEV in the germline V gene (reference sequence). The CDR3 runs to 12 residues. V trimming: 6 bases; J trimming: 4 bases; junction bases outside the gene matches: 0. CDR3 amino acids: CASRTSADTQYF. CDR3 sequence (DNA): TGTGCCAGCAGGACTAGCGCAGATACGCAGTATTTT.

This sequence joins TRBV6-5 and TRBJ1-3; 12 bases are shared with TRBD1. In germline, CDR1 is MNHEY, CDR2 SVGAGI. The CDR3 contains 15 residues. V lost 7 bases to trimming and J lost 6 bases; unmatched junction nucleotides: 7. CDR3 residues: CASTLGQGAVNTIYF. The CDR3 nucleotides are TGTGCCAGCACTTTGGGACAGGGGGCCGTAAACACCATATATTTT.

This chain joins TRBV6-1 and TRBJ2-7; 10 positions match TRBD1. The germline V gene encodes CDR1 MNHNS and CDR2 SASEGT. This CDR3 contains 13 residues. J was trimmed by 7 bases and V by 8 bases; bases with no gene match: 8. The CDR3 region has the DNA TGTGCCAGCGGTTCGGGACAGGGGAGGGAGCAGTACTTC. Protein product: CASGSGQGREQYF.

The genes are TRBV5-1 and TRBJ2-1; tentatively, D is TRBD2 (6 bases). CDR1 and CDR2 from the germline V gene are SGHRS and YFSETQ. The ends were cut back, 3 bases at V and 0 bases at J, with 13 bases in the middle. The CDR3 covers 16 residues. The CDR3 coding sequence is TGCGCCAGCAGCTCCTCTAGCGTGAGCTCCTACAATGAGCAGTTCTTC. Translating it yields CASSSSSVSSYNEQFF.

The CDR3 region is CASRRGAQETQYF. As DNA, the CDR3 is TGCGCCAGCAGGCGGGGGGCGCAAGAGACCCAGTACTTC. The chain carries TRBV5-1 and TRBJ2-5; 8 bases are shared with TRBD2. The CDR3 runs to 13 residues. V trimming: 5 bases; J trimming: 2 bases; junction bases outside the gene matches: 2. In germline, CDR1 is SGHRS, CDR2 YFSETQ.

The chain is built from TRBV4-2 and TRBJ1-2, with TRBD1 matching 7 bases. Germline V gives CDR1 LGHNA, CDR2 YNFKEQ. This CDR3 contains 15 residues. J lost 6 bases, V lost 0 bases, and 7 bases had no gene match. The CDR3 is CASSQDPDRVDGYTF. In nucleotides, the CDR3 is TGTGCCAGCAGCCAAGACCCCGACAGGGTGGATGGCTACACCTTC.

V is TRBV9 and J is TRBJ2-2; 7 nucleotides align to TRBD2. After removal of 4 bases from V and 4 bases from J, the junction contained 16 bases not matched to a gene. Germline CDR1 SGDLS, CDR2 YYNGEE. This CDR3 region has 18 residues. CDR3 sequence (DNA): TGTGCCAGCAGCCTTAAGCGAGTAGCGGGCGGGGTCACCGGGGAGCTGTTTTTT. Protein sequence: CASSLKRVAGGVTGELFF. Together with reference TRBV9 and TRBJ2-2, the CDR3 gives the full variable domain: DSGVTQTPKHLITATGQRVTLRCSPRSGDLSVYWYQQSLDQGLQFLIQYYNGEERAKGNILERFSAQQFPDLHSELNLSSLELGDSALYFCASSLKRVAGGVTGELFFGEGSRLTVL.

A few counts support this clone. The chain joins TRBV14 to TRBJ1-6; 10 bases align to TRBD1. V shed 3 bases, J shed 9 bases, and the junction held 5 bases outside the gene matches. The germline gives CDR1 SGHDN, CDR2 FVKESK. The CDR3 has 15 residues. CDR3 residues: CASSHPGTGVSPLHF. CDR3 bases: TGTGCCAGCAGCCACCCCGGGACAGGGGTTTCACCCCTCCACTTT.

The gene calls are TRBV7-3 and TRBJ2-2; TRBD1 matches at 7 bases. With V trimmed by 5 bases and J by 5 bases, 11 bases remained unmatched. In germline, CDR1 is SGHTA, CDR2 FQGTGA. The CDR3 has 16 residues. Written as DNA, the CDR3 is TGTGCCAGCAGCCCCCCGACAGGGTTTGGGACCGGGGAGCTGTTTTTT. Protein: CASSPPTGFGTGELFF.

The CDR3 nucleotides are TGCGCCAGCAGCCAAGGACTTAGCAATCAGCCCCAGCATTTT. Translating gives CASSQGLSNQPQHF. The rearrangement uses TRBV4-1 and TRBJ1-5; no clear D gene. Germline values: CDR1 MGHRA, CDR2 YSYEKL. The CDR3 sequence is 14 residues long. V was pared by 1 base and J by 0 bases, with 4 bases between.